This is a list of T cell receptor beta chains from one sample in a study of T cell repertoires in cytomegalovirus infection. No antigen is known for these receptors. Using its own MiXCR run on the reads, TCRdb lists one record per CDR3 protein. The sample yields more than 95,000 distinct CDR3 sequences, about 32% seen once. The material sequenced was CD8+ T cells from cultured PBMCs, taken from culture after CMV antigen stimulation. The receptors derive from a human donor in good health (CMV status not recorded). Some clones in this sample may be carry-over from other donors' samples. Each CDR3 is given with its conserved first and last residue. D genes are given only for firm matches. For some rows the clone size is stated as once, few or many, or as a class when expanded; others skip it.

TRBD1	TRBV27	TRBJ1-5	14	NA	TGTGCCAGCAGTAGACAGGGGTCCAATCAGCCCCAGCATTTT	CASSRQGSNQPQHF
NA	TRBV6-1	TRBJ2-1	15	NA	TGTGCCAGCAGTGAGTGGGGGAGCCCCTACAATGAGCAGTTCTTC	CASSEWGSPYNEQFF
TRBD1	TRBV6-5	TRBJ2-7	15	NA	TGTGCCAGCAGTTACTCGCGGACAGGGGCCGTCGAGCAGTACTTC	CASSYSRTGAVEQYF
NA	TRBV7-8	TRBJ1-1	14	few	TGTGCCAGCAGCCGGGTTCTATTGAACACTGAAGCTTTCTTT	CASSRVLLNTEAFF
NA	TRBV6-1	TRBJ1-5	16	NA	TGTGCCAGCAGGAGAATAGGAGGGGGAGGCAATCAGCCCCAGCATTTT	CASRRIGGGGNQPQHF
TRBD1	TRBV2	TRBJ2-7	14	few	TGTGCCACCGACCCCGGGACAGGGGGCTACGAGCAGTACTTC	CATDPGTGGYEQYF
TRBD1	TRBV28	TRBJ2-1	15	NA	TGTGCCAGCAGTTTAACGTCGCCAGGGGGCCATGAGCAGTTCTTC	CASSLTSPGGHEQFF
NA	TRBV9	TRBJ1-3	15	NA	TGTGCCAGCAGCGAGGGAGGGGGCTCTGGAAACACCATATATTTT	CASSEGGGSGNTIYF
NA	TRBV10-3	TRBJ2-5	15	NA	TGTGCCATCAGTGAGTCTATGGTGGGGCAAGAGACCCAGTACTTC	CAISESMVGQETQYF
TRBD1	TRBV7-9	TRBJ2-1	20	few	TGTGCCAGCAGCTTCGTTATTCCAGAGGCCGGGACAGGGTATATCAATGAGCAGTTCTTC	CASSFVIPEAGTGYINEQFF
NA	TRBV5-1	TRBJ2-1	15	NA	TGCGCCAGCAGCGTGAGCGGCTTCCCCTACAATGAGCAGTTCTTC	CASSVSGFPYNEQFF
TRBD2	TRBV7-9	TRBJ2-1	16	few	TGTGCCAGCAGCAAAGCCTTGGGACTAGCCAACCTTGAGCAGTTCTTC	CASSKALGLANLEQFF
NA	TRBV13	TRBJ2-1	16	NA	TGTGCCAGCAGCTTAGGTCTGTCTCTGGCCGTGAATGAGCAGTTCTTC	CASSLGLSLAVNEQFF
NA	TRBV23-1	TRBJ2-7	15	NA	TGCGCCAGCAGTCAATGGAGAACAGGCTCCTACGAGCAGTACTTC	CASSQWRTGSYEQYF
NA	TRBV12-3/TRBV12-4	TRBJ1-3	13	few	TGTGCCAGCAGTTTTTCTTCGGGGAACACCATATATTTT	CASSFSSGNTIYF
NA	TRBV4-1	TRBJ2-5	14	NA	TGCGCCAGCACCGATTACCCTGAAGGGGAGACCCAGTACTTC	CASTDYPEGETQYF
NA	TRBV13	TRBJ2-5	16	NA	TGTGCCAGCAGCTCCCGAGGGACGACTGACCAAGAGACCCAGTACTTC	CASSSRGTTDQETQYF
NA	TRBV7-6	TRBJ2-7	14	NA	TGTGCCAGCAGCTATAGGGGAGGGGGCTACGAGCAGTACTTC	CASSYRGGGYEQYF
TRBD2	TRBV4-3	TRBJ2-2	15	few	TGCGCCAGCAGCCTTAGACTAGCCCACACCGGGGAGCTGTTTTTT	CASSLRLAHTGELFF
TRBD1	TRBV6-1	TRBJ2-7	15	NA	TGTGCCAGCAGCGCTACAGGGGTCGGGGCCTACGAGCAGTACTTC	CASSATGVGAYEQYF
TRBD1	TRBV7-8	TRBJ2-1	15	few	TGTGCCAGCAGCTTAGCGGGACAGACTTACAATGAGCAGTTCTTC	CASSLAGQTYNEQFF
NA	TRBV6-1	TRBJ2-5	15	few	TGTGCCAGCAGCGGTTTAGGGACACTTCAGGGGACCCAGTACTTC	CASSGLGTLQGTQYF
NA	TRBV6-5	TRBJ2-7	13	NA	TGTGCCAGCAGTTACTCCCTATCCTACGAGCAGTACTTC	CASSYSLSYEQYF
NA	TRBV4-3	TRBJ1-4	17	NA	TGCGCCAGCAGCCAAAGGGCCAGGGGAGAAGCTAATGAAAAACTGTTTTTT	CASSQRARGEANEKLFF
TRBD2	TRBV4-2	TRBJ2-3	17	NA	TGTGCCAGCAGCCAAGATTTGGAGACTAGCGGCACAGATACGCAGTATTTT	CASSQDLETSGTDTQYF
NA	TRBV19	TRBJ2-1	13	NA	TGTGCCAGTAGTATCTCCAGCGTCAATGAGCAGTTCTTC	CASSISSVNEQFF